These 15 T cell receptor beta chains originate from one sample sequenced in a study of spatial heterogeneity in lung cancer. The study's findings and limits: Expanded intratumoral alpha and beta TCR counts tracked tumor mutation counts.

TCRdb re-derived calls from the 5' RACE reads in MiXCR, one entry per CDR3 protein. There are about 13,000 distinct CDR3 sequences in the sample; approximately 4.8% occur only once, and approximately 26% lies in the top ten. The sample's time point: sample taken at primary tumor resection. The antigens of these receptors remain unknown. This material consisted of lung tumor tissue, taken at surgery. The receptors were gathered from a male donor with early-stage non-small cell lung cancer.

This clonotype showed up many times. The library was prepared for alpha chains; this beta chain is a stray read, so its frequency means little. The chain combines TRBV15 with TRBJ2-1, with 12 bases lining up with TRBD2. The CDR3 runs to 16 residues. The V and J ends lost 5 bases and 4 bases, in that order; junction bases with no gene match: 6. Per the germline V gene, CDR1 is LNHNV and CDR2 is YYDKDF (reference sequence). The CDR3 DNA reads TGTGCCACCAGCTTCCGGACTAGCGGGGTTTACAATGAGCAGTTCTTC. Its protein product is CATSFRTSGVYNEQFF.

This clonotype is medium-sized. The library was prepared for alpha chains; this beta chain is a stray read, so its frequency means little. The chain recombines TRBV28 with TRBJ1-3; D is perhaps TRBD1 (5 bases). V was clipped by 6 bases and J by 5 bases, with 17 bases between them. The CDR3 is 15 amino acids. Germline V gene lookup returns CDR1 MDHEN and CDR2 SYDVKM. The CDR3 DNA is TGTGCCAGCAGCCCCGCGGGGGGTTATCGAAACACCATATATTTT. It translates to CASSPAGGYRNTIYF.

This clonotype has a handful of counts. This beta chain turned up in a library designed for alpha chains; as an off-target read, its abundance says little. The J gene is TRBJ2-3, the V gene TRBV5-6; TRBD1 matches 10 bases. Germline V gives CDR1 SGHDT, CDR2 YYEEEE. With V trimmed by 4 bases and J by 12 bases, 2 bases remained unmatched. This CDR3 contains 11 residues. In DNA, the CDR3 is TGTGCCAGCAGCCGGGACAGGGGACAGTATTTT. This gives the protein CASSRDRGQYF.

The table lists this clonotype with many counts. This beta chain turned up in a library designed for alpha chains; as an off-target read, its abundance says little. The chain joins TRBV7-6 to TRBJ2-2, with 9 positions matching TRBD1. Germline V lookup: CDR1 SGHVS, CDR2 FNYEAQ. There are 16 residues in the CDR3. V lost 5 bases, J lost 1 base, and 5 bases stayed unmatched. CDR3 DNA sequence: TGTGCCAGCAGCAGGGGACAGGGAGTGAACACCGGGGAGCTGTTTTTT. Translation: CASSRGQGVNTGELFF.

With respect to this clonotype: Because this beta chain is a stray read in a library intended to capture alpha chains, its abundance should not be given much weight. The V gene is TRBV15, the J gene TRBJ2-1; unclear D gene. CDR1 and CDR2 from the germline V gene are LNHNV and YYDKDF (reference sequence). V was clipped by 3 bases and J by 0 bases, with 21 bases between them. The CDR3 covers 19 residues. The CDR3 protein is CATSSTLIFPGRSYNEQFF. The CDR3 DNA reads as TGTGCCACCAGCAGTACCCTAATATTTCCCGGACGCTCCTACAATGAGCAGTTCTTC.

This clonotype was recorded many times. Being off target in a library aimed at alpha chains, this beta chain has a size of little meaning. The CDR3 is CASSLEGSDTEAFF. CDR3 DNA sequence: TGTGCCAGCAGCTTAGAAGGGTCGGACACTGAAGCTTTCTTT. The chain links TRBV11-3 to TRBJ1-1; no clear D. From germline, CDR1 is SGHNT and CDR2 YENEEA. V was clipped by 0 bases and J by 3 bases, with 8 bases between them. The CDR3 loop spans 14 amino acids.

At least ten counts were recorded for this clonotype. The library was built for alpha chains, so this beta chain is an off-target read and its size means little. The chain uses TRBV3-1 and TRBJ2-1, with D possibly matching TRBD2 (5 bases). The CDR3 runs 14 residues. Trimming pared 3 bases from V and 0 bases from J, leaving 6 bases between. Germline-derived CDR1 and CDR2 are LGHDT and YNNKEL (reference sequence). CDR3 DNA: TGTGCCAGCAGCCAGGAGGTCTCCTACAATGAGCAGTTCTTC. Amino acids: CASSQEVSYNEQFF.

This clonotype was counted ten times or more. In a library made to pick up alpha chains, this beta chain is a stray read with a size that means little. V and J are TRBV10-3 and TRBJ1-5; D is ambiguous. Germline V lookup: CDR1 ENHRY, CDR2 SYGVKD. The V gene lost 8 bases and the J gene lost 0 bases, with 8 bases spanning the gap. The CDR3 consists of 13 residues. The CDR3 nucleotides are TGTGCCATCGGTAAGGTTAGCAATCAGCCCCAGCATTTT. Residues: CAIGKVSNQPQHF.

This clonotype was observed many times. This beta chain is a stray sequence in a library constructed for alpha chains; its clone size is not meaningful. The CDR3 loop is CASYGLAGGQETQYF. In nucleotides, the CDR3 is TGCGCCAGCTACGGACTAGCGGGGGGACAAGAGACCCAGTACTTC. The chain uses TRBV5-1 and TRBJ2-5; 14 bases are shared with TRBD2. V lost 7 bases to trimming and J lost 2 bases; unmatched junction nucleotides: 4. The CDR3 covers 15 residues. Germline V gene data show CDR1 as SGHRS and CDR2 as YFSETQ.

This clonotype was detected a few times. This beta chain is an unintended read in a library built for alpha chains; its size means little. The chain recombines TRBV24-1 with TRBJ2-6; D is uncertain. Germline loops: CDR1 KGHDR, CDR2 SFDVKD. V lost 6 bases and J 0 bases, leaving 5 bases between the germline ends. This CDR3 is built from 14 residues. CDR3 nucleotides: TGTGCCACCAGTCTTAGCTCTGGGGCCAACGTCCTGACTTTC. Amino acids: CATSLSSGANVLTF.

This clonotype has a count of ten or more. This beta chain is a stray read from a library made for alpha chains; its abundance is not meaningful. This chain links TRBV2 with TRBJ2-3; 15 bases line up with TRBD2. The CDR3 has 18 amino acids. The trim removed 4 bases at V and 6 bases at J, leaving 11 bases unmatched. Germline-derived CDR1 and CDR2 are SNHLY and FYNNEI. This chain's CDR3 is CASSVVPGLAGGPDTQYF. CDR3 in DNA: TGTGCCAGCAGTGTTGTCCCGGGACTAGCGGGGGGTCCGGATACGCAGTATTTT. The whole variable domain, remainder taken from reference TRBV2 and TRBJ2-3, is EPEVTQTPSHQVTQMGQEVILRCVPISNHLYFYWYRQILGQKVEFLVSFYNNEISEKSEIFDDQFSVERPDGSNFTLKIRSTKLEDSAMYFCASSVVPGLAGGPDTQYFGPGTRLTVL.

This clonotype was seen a few times. This beta chain was picked up by a library intended for alpha chains and is off target, so its count carries little meaning. The rearrangement links TRBV5-1 to TRBJ2-7; D not resolved. Germline V gives CDR1 SGHRS, CDR2 YFSETQ. V lost 0 bases and J 7 bases, leaving 11 bases between the germline ends. The length of the CDR3 is 13 residues. DNA for the CDR3: TGCGCCAGCAGCTTGGCTCAGGAGTTGGAGCAGTACTTC. Amino acid sequence: CASSLAQELEQYF.

Ten or more counts support this clonotype. Because the library targeted alpha chains, this beta chain is an off-target read whose size means little. The V call is TRBV11-2, the J call TRBJ2-1; TRBD2 matches 9 bases. This CDR3 has 15 residues. The trim removed 3 bases at V and 7 bases at J, leaving 7 bases unmatched. Germline CDR1 reads SGHAT; CDR2 reads FQNNGV. CDR3 protein: CASSLNSGGLNEQFF. The CDR3 region has the DNA TGTGCCAGCAGCTTGAATAGCGGGGGCCTAAATGAGCAGTTCTTC. Supplemented by reference TRBV11-2 and TRBJ2-1, the full variable domain reads EAGVAQSPRYKIIEKRQSVAFWCNPISGHATLYWYQQILGQGPKLLIQFQNNGVVDDSQLPKDRFSAERLKGVDSTLKIQPAKLEDSAVYLCASSLNSGGLNEQFFGPGTRLTVL.

This clonotype was recorded many times. This beta chain is a stray read from a library made for alpha chains; its abundance is not meaningful. The CDR3 DNA sequence: TGCGCCAGCAGCCATGAGGTTAGTCAGCCCCAGCATTTT. The encoded protein is CASSHEVSQPQHF. The rearrangement links TRBV4-3 to TRBJ1-5; D not certain. The CDR3 totals 13 residues. Germline V gene sequence: CDR1 LGHNA, CDR2 YSLEER. The V end was cut by 3 bases, the J end by 6 bases, with 9 bases between.

Sample share makes this clonotype hyperexpanded (1% or more). The size of this beta chain means little, since it is a stray read in a library made for alpha chains. The genes are TRBV28 and TRBJ2-7; D ambiguous. This CDR3 has 13 amino acids. Trimming took 2 bases from V and 3 from J, leaving 8 bases between them. Germline-derived CDR1 and CDR2 are MDHEN and SYDVKM. CDR3 bases: TGTGCCAGCAGTTTACCCAGTTACTACGAGCAGTACTTC. Translating gives CASSLPSYYEQYF. Using reference TRBV28 and TRBJ2-7 for the parts outside the CDR3, the full variable domain is DVKVTQSSRYLVKRTGEKVFLECVQDMDHENMFWYRQDPGLGLRLIYFSYDVKMKEKGDIPEGYSVSREKKERFSLILESASTNQTSMYLCASSLPSYYEQYFGPGTRLTVT.